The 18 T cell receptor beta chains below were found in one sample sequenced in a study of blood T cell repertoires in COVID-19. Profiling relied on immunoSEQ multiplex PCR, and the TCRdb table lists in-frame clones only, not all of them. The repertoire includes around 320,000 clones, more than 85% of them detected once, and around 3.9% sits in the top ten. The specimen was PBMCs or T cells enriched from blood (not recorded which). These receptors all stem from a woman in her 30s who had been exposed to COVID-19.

CDR3 coding DNA: TGTGCCAGCAGCTTCAGACCGGGACAGGGATTCTACGAGCAGTACTTC. As protein: CASSFRPGQGFYEQYF. This chain links TRBV7-9 with TRBJ2-7; 9 positions agree with TRBD1. The CDR3 is made up of 16 amino acids. Germline CDR1 and CDR2: SEHNR and FQNEAQ (reference sequence). J lost 3 bases, V lost 3 bases, and 9 bases had no gene match.

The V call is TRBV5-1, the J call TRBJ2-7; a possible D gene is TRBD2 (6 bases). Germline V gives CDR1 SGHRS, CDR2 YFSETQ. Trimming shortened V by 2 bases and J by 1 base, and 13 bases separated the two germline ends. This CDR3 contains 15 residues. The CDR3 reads CASSFCGTDSYEQYF. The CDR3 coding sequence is TGCGCCAGCAGCTTCTGCGGGACGGATTCCTACGAGCAGTACTTC.

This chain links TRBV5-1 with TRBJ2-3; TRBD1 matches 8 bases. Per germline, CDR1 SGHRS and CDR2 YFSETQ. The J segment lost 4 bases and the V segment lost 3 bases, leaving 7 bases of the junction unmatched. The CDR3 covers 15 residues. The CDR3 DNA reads TGCGCCAGCAGCTCCACGGGACAGGAGCCAGATACGCAGTATTTT. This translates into CASSSTGQEPDTQYF.

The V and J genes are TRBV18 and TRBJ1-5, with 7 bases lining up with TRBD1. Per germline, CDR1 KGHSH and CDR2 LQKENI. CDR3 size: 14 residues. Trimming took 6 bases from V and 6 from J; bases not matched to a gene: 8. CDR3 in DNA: TGTGCCAGCTCGCCAGACAGGGTATTTCAGCCCCAGCATTTT. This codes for CASSPDRVFQPQHF.

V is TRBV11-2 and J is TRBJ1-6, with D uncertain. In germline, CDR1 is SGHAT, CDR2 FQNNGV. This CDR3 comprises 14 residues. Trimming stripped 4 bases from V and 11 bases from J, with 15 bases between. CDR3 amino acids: CASSSLSKTAPLHF. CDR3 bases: TGTGCCAGCAGCTCATTGAGCAAAACGGCACCCCTCCACTTT.

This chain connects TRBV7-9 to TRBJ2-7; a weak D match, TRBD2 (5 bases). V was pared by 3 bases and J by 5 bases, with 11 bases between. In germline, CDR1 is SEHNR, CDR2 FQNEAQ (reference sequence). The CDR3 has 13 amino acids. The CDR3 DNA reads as TGTGCCAGCAGCTTGGGCCTCGGGGACGAGCAGTACTTC. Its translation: CASSLGLGDEQYF.

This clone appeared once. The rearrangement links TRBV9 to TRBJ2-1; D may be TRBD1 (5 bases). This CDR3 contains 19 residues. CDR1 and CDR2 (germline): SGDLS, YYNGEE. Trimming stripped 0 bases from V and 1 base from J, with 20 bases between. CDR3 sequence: CASSVDLIQAFPSYNEQFF. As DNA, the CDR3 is TGTGCCAGCAGCGTAGACCTAATACAGGCCTTCCCTTCCTACAATGAGCAGTTCTTC.

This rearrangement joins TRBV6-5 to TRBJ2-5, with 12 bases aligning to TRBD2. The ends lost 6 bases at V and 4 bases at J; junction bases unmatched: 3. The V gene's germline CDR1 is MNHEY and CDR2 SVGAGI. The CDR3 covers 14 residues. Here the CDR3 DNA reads TGTGCCAGCAGATGGACTAGCGGGGCAGAGACCCAGTACTTC. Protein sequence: CASRWTSGAETQYF.

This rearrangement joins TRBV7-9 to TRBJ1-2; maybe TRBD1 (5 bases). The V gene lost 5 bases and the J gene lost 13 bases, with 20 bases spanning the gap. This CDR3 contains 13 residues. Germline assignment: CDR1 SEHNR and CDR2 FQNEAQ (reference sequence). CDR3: CASSIRSGGERTF. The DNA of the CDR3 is TGTGCCAGCAGCATTAGATCGGGGGGAGAGCGCACCTTC.

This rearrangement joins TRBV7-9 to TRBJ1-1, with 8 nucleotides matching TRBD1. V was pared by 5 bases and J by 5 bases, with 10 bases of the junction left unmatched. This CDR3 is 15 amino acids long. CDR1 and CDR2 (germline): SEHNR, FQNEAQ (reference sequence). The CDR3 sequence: CASSATTGVRTEAFF. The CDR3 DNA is TGTGCCAGCAGCGCGACGACAGGGGTAAGGACTGAAGCTTTCTTT.

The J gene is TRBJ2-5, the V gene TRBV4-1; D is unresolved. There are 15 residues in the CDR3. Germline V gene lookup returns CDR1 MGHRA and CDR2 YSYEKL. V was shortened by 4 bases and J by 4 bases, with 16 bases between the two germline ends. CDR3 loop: CASSPPANPLETQYF. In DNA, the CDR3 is TGCGCCAGCAGCCCCCCCGCTAATCCGTTAGAGACCCAGTACTTC.

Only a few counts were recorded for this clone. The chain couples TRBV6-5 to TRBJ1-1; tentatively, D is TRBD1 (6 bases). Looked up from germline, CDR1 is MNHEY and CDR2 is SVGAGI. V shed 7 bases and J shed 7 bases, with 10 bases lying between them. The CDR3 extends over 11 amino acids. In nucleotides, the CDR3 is TGTGCCAGCACCCAGGACAGTGAAGCTTTCTTT. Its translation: CASTQDSEAFF.

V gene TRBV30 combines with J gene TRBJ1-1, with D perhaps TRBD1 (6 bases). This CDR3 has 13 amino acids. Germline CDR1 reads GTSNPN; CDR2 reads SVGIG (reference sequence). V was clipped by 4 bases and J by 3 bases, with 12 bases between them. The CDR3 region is CAWTSGTYTEAFF. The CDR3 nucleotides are TGTGCCTGGACCTCGGGGACATACACTGAAGCTTTCTTT.

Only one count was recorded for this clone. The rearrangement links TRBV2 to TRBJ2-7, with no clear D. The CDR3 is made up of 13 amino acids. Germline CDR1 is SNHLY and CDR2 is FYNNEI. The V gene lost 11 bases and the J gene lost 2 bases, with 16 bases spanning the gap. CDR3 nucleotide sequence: TGTGCCCTCATGAAGGCAGGCACCTACGAGCAGTACTTC. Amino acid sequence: CALMKAGTYEQYF.

This CDR3 reads CASSPPAGQAGYTF. The DNA of the CDR3 is TGTGCCAGCAGCCCCCCCGCAGGGCAGGCTGGCTACACCTTC. This chain connects TRBV6-5 to TRBJ1-2, with D possibly being TRBD1 (5 bases). V was cut by 6 bases and J by 7 bases, with 18 bases left in between. CDR3 length: 14 residues. Germline-derived CDR1 and CDR2 are MNHEY and SVGAGI.

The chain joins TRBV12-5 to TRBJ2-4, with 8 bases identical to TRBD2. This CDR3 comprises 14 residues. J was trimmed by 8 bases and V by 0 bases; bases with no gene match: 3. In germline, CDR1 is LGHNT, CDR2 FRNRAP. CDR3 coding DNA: TGTGCTAGTGGTTTGGTCGGGGGGGCCGACATTCAGTACTTC. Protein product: CASGLVGGADIQYF. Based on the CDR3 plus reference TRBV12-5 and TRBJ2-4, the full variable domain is DARVTQTPRHKVTEMGQEVTMRCQPILGHNTVFWYRQTMMQGLELLAYFRNRAPLDDSGMPKDRFSAEMPDATLATLKIQPSEPRDSAVYFCASGLVGGADIQYFGAGTRLSVL.

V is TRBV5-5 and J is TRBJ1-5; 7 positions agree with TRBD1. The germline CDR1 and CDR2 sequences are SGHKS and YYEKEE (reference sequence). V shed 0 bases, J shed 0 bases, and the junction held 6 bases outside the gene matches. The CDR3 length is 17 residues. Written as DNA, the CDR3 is TGTGCCAGCAGCTTGGTGGCTACAGGGGCTAGCAATCAGCCCCAGCATTTT. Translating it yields CASSLVATGASNQPQHF.

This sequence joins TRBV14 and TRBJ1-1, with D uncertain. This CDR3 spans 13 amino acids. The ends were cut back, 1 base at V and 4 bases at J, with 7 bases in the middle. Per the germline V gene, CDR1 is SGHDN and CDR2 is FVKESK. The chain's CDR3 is CASSQGQFTEAFF. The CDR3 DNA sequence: TGTGCCAGCAGCCAAGGGCAGTTCACTGAAGCTTTCTTT.